This T cell receptor (beta chain) appears in the sequencing data of a study of blood T cell repertoires in COVID-19. Study-level information: Donors in the United States, Italy and Spain gave samples during acute or convalescent COVID-19. T cells, B-cell-depleted T cells, or PBMCs provided the cDNA or gDNA that served as material.

Per the original data handling: Quantification of nucleated cells was approximated via reference gene primer amplification. Some clones are missing from TCRdb's copy, which holds only in-frame ones; the method was immunoSEQ multiplex PCR. V, J and clone size reflect that table, while D and trimming were determined from the DNA. In the table there are 13,000 or so clones, 90% of which are singletons. Trimming took off 5 bases at V and 4 bases at J, with 9 bases between the two ends. The CDR3 contains 11 residues. The germline CDR1 and CDR2 sequences are DFQATT and SNEGSKA (reference sequence). The receptor was isolated from a human donor with active COVID-19. The donor label of this sample is uncertain. Sequenced sample: peripheral blood. This chain links TRBV20-1 with TRBJ2-7; perhaps TRBD1 as D (6 bases). CDR3 loop: CSAVQGYEQYF. DNA of the CDR3: TGCAGTGCTGTACAGGGTTACGAGCAGTACTTC.